This record covers a single TCR beta chain. Antigen specificity is unknown. Only in-frame clones appear in the TCRdb table, and some are missing; sequencing was by immunoSEQ multiplex PCR. This sample carries under 150,000 clones, with about 2% going to the ten biggest clones. The record originates from a study of T cell responses to AZD1222 COVID-19 vaccine. Overall study findings and caveats: Recipients of AZD1222 seropositive at baseline numbered only 6 or 7. The sample set comprised mostly white British donors with more females, and clonal diversity was possibly underestimated. Unmutated variant regions are reportedly the target of nearly half of TCRs that are spike-specific. Repertoires in all cases were sampled only once the peak T cell response had passed.

This CDR3 region has 19 residues. The ends lost 6 bases at V and 6 bases at J; junction bases unmatched: 16. Germline V gene sequence: CDR1 MNHEY, CDR2 SMNVEV (reference sequence). The receptor was isolated from an adult in good health. The sample taken for sequencing was peripheral blood. The gene calls are TRBV27 and TRBJ1-6; 11 bases agree with TRBD1. This chain's CDR3 is CASRNKGPGTGGSNSPLHF. The CDR3, as DNA: TGTGCCAGCAGAAACAAAGGACCCGGGACAGGGGGTTCTAATTCACCCCTCCACTTT.